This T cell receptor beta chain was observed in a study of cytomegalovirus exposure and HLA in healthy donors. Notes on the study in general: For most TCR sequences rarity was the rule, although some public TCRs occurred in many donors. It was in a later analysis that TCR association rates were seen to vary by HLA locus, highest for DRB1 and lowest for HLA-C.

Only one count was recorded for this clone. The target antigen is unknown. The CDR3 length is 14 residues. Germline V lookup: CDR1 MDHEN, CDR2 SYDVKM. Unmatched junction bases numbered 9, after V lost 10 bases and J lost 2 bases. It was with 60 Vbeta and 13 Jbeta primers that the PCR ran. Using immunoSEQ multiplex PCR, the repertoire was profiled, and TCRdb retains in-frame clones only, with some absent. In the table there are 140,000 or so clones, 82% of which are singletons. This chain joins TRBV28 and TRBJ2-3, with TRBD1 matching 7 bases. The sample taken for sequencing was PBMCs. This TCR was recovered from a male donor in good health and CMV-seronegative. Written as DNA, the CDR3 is TGTGCCACCACGACCGGGACAGCCACAGATACGCAGTATTTT. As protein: CATTTGTATDTQYF.